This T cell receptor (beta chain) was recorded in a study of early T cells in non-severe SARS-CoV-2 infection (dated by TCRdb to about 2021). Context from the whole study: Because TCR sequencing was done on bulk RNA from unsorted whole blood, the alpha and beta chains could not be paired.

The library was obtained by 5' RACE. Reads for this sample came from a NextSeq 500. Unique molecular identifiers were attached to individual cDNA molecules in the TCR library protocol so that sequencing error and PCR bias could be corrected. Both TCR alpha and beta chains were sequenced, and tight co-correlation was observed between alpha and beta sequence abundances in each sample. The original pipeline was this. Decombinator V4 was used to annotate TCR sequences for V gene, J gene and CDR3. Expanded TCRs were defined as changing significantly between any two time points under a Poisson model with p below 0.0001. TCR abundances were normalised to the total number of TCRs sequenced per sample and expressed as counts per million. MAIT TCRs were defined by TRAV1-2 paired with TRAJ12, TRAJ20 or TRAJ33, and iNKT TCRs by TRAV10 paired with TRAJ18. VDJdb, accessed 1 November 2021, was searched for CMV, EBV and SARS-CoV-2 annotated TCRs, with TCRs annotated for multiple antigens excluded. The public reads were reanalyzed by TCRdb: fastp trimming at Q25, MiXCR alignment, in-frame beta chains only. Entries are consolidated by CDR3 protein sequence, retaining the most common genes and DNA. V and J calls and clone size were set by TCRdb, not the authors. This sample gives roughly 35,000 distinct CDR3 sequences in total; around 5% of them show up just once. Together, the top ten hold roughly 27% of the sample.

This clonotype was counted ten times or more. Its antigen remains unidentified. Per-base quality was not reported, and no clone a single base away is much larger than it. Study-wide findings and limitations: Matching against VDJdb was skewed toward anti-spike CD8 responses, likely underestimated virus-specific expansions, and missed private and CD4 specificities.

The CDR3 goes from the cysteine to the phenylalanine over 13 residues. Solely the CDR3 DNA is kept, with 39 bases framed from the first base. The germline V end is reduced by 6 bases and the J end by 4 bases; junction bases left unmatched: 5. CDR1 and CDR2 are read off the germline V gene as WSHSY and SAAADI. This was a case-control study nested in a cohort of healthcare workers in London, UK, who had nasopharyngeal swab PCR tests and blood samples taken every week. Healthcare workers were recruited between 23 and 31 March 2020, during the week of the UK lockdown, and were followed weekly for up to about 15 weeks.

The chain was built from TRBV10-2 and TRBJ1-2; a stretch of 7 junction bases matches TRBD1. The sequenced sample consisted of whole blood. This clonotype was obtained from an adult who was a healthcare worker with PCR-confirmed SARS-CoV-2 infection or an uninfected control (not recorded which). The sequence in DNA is TGCGCCAGCAGAGACAGGGCTGGCTATGGCTACACCTTC. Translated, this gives CASRDRAGYGYTF.